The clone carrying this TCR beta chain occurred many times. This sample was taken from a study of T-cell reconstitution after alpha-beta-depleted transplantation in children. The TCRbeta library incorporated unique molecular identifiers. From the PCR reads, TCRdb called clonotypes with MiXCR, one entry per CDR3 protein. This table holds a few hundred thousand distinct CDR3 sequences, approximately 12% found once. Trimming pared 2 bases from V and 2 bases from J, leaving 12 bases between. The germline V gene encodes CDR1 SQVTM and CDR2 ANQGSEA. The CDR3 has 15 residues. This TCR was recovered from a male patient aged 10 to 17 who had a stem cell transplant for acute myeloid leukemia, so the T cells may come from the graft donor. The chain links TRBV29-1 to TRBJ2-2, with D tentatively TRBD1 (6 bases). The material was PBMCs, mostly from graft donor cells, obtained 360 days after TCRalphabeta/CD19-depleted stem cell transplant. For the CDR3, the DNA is TGCAGCGTTGAAATCGCAGGGGAAAACACCGGGGAGCTGTTTTTT. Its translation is CSVEIAGENTGELFF.